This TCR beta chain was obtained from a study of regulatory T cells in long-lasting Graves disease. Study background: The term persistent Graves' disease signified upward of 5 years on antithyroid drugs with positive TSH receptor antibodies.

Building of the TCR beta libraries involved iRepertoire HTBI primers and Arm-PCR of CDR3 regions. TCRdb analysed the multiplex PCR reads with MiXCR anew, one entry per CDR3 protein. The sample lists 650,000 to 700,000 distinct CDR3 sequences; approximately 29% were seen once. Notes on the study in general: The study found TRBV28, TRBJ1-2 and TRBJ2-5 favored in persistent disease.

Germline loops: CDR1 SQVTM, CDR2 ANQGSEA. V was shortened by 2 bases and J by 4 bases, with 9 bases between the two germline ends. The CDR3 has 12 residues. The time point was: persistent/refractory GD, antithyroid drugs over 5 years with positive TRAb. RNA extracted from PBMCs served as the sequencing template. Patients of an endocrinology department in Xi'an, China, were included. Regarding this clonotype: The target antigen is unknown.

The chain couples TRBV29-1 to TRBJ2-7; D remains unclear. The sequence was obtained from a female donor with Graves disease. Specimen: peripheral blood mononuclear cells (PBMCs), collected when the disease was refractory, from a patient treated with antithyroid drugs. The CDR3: CSVEPGPYEQYF. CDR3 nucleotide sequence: TGCAGCGTTGAACCGGGCCCTTACGAGCAGTACTTC.